This entry lists 15 T cell receptor beta chains sequenced from one sample in a study of OX40 agonist ivuxolimab in advanced cancers. The repertoire was sequenced with immunoSEQ multiplex PCR; TCRdb's copy has only in-frame clones and lacks some. The table includes approximately 44,000 clones, 65% to 85% detected once. This material consisted of CD4+ or CD8+ T cells sorted from blood, taken in a trial of the OX40 agonist ivuxolimab. Receptor source: an adult with an advanced solid tumor such as melanoma, head and neck, liver or kidney cancer.

This chain joins TRBV10-3 and TRBJ2-5; D is unresolved. Per the germline V gene, CDR1 is ENHRY and CDR2 is SYGVKD. The CDR3 has 12 amino acids. Trimming stripped 3 bases from V and 0 bases from J, with 2 bases between. CDR3 loop: CAISEYQETQYF. DNA of the CDR3: TGTGCCATCAGTGAATACCAAGAGACCCAGTACTTC.

The chain links TRBV14 to TRBJ2-5; D perhaps matches TRBD2 (6 bases). Germline values: CDR1 SGHDN, CDR2 FVKESK. This CDR3 spans 14 amino acids. V was cut by 1 base and J by 2 bases, with 8 bases left in between. The CDR3 region has the DNA TGTGCCAGCAGCCAAGGAGGAGGGCAAGAGACCCAGTACTTC. Translated: CASSQGGGQETQYF.

The chain employs TRBV28 and TRBJ1-3; perhaps TRBD1 as D (6 bases). V was cut by 4 bases and J by 4 bases, with 14 bases left in between. Germline V gene lookup returns CDR1 MDHEN and CDR2 SYDVKM. The CDR3 loop spans 15 amino acids. DNA for the CDR3: TGTGCCAGCAGTTCGCCAGGGGTATCCGGAAACACCATATATTTT. Translation: CASSSPGVSGNTIYF.

This clone was detected only a few times. This chain links TRBV11-3 with TRBJ1-6; the D is unclear. V gave up 0 bases and J gave up 4 bases, with 1 base separating them. CDR3 size: 13 residues. Looked up from germline, CDR1 is SGHNT and CDR2 is YENEEA. DNA of the CDR3: TGTGCCAGCAGCTTAGAGTATAATTCACCCCTCCACTTT. It yields the protein CASSLEYNSPLHF.

V usage is TRBV4-1 and J usage is TRBJ2-1; D may be TRBD2 (5 bases). The CDR3 runs to 15 residues. V was shortened by 0 bases and J by 3 bases, with 9 bases between the two germline ends. Looked up from germline, CDR1 is MGHRA and CDR2 is YSYEKL. CDR3 residues: CASSQDPGYYNEQFF. CDR3 in DNA: TGCGCCAGCAGCCAAGATCCGGGGTACTACAATGAGCAGTTCTTC.

This sequence joins TRBV28 and TRBJ1-2; TRBD1 aligns across 7 bases. The trim removed 5 bases at V and 8 bases at J, leaving 8 bases unmatched. This CDR3 comprises 13 residues. Germline V gene data show CDR1 as MDHEN and CDR2 as SYDVKM. The CDR3, as DNA: TGTGCCAGCAGTGGCAACAGGGGCGACGGCTACACCTTC. This codes for CASSGNRGDGYTF.

In its sample, this clone was seen once. The chain recombines TRBV4-3 with TRBJ2-3, with 8 positions matching TRBD2. Germline V gives CDR1 LGHNA, CDR2 YSLEER. The CDR3 is 18 residues long. Unmatched junction bases numbered 10, after V lost 0 bases and J lost 2 bases. CDR3 region: CASSQDYVLAGSTDTQYF. The DNA for the CDR3 is TGCGCCAGCAGCCAAGATTATGTCCTAGCGGGTTCCACAGATACGCAGTATTTT.

This clone is classed as medium-sized. The gene calls are TRBV6-5 and TRBJ1-2; 8 nucleotides match TRBD1. The length of the CDR3 is 13 residues. Germline loops: CDR1 MNHEY, CDR2 SVGAGI. J gave up 4 bases and V 6 bases, and 4 bases lay outside the gene matches. The CDR3 reads CASRGQGAYGYTF. The CDR3 region has the DNA TGTGCCAGCAGAGGACAGGGAGCCTATGGCTACACCTTC.

The chain joins TRBV5-6 to TRBJ1-1; D remains ambiguous. CDR3 length: 15 residues. Trimming removed 4 bases from V and 4 bases from J, with 17 bases in between. Germline V gives CDR1 SGHDT, CDR2 YYEEEE. The CDR3 DNA reads as TGTGCCAGCAGCGCCTTCCGCTTCCCTGGCACTGAAGCTTTCTTT. Its translation: CASSAFRFPGTEAFF. The variable domain in full, completed from reference TRBV5-6 and TRBJ1-1, reads DAGVTQSPTHLIKTRGQQVTLRCSPKSGHDTVSWYQQALGQGPQFIFQYYEEEERQRGNFPDRFSGHQFPNYSSELNVNALLLGDSALYLCASSAFRFPGTEAFFGQGTRLTVV.

The chain links TRBV5-4 to TRBJ1-2; maybe TRBD1 (5 bases). Trimming took 4 bases from V and 4 from J, leaving 11 bases between them. Germline V gene data show CDR1 as SGHNT and CDR2 as YYREEE (reference sequence). CDR3 size: 13 residues. CDR3 nucleotides: TGTGCCAGCAGCATCGACAGTTTCTATGGCTACACCTTC. This codes for CASSIDSFYGYTF.

In this sample, this clone turned up a few times. This chain joins TRBV6-6 and TRBJ2-1; D is undetermined. V gave up 6 bases and J gave up 13 bases, with 16 bases separating them. The CDR3 consists of 12 residues. Germline V lookup: CDR1 MNHNY, CDR2 SVGAGI (reference sequence). CDR3 loop: CASSRKVKVQFF. Written as DNA, the CDR3 is TGTGCCAGCAGCCGAAAGGTAAAGGTCCAGTTCTTC.

The chain joins TRBV28 to TRBJ2-7, with TRBD2 matching 7 bases. V was pared by 6 bases and J by 12 bases, with 17 bases of the junction left unmatched. The CDR3 has 14 residues. In germline, CDR1 is MDHEN, CDR2 SYDVKM. The CDR3 DNA reads TGTGCCAGCAGCCCAGCGGGGAGCCAATTTGATCTGTACTTC. Encoded protein: CASSPAGSQFDLYF. Filled out from reference TRBV28 and TRBJ2-7, the complete variable domain reads DVKVTQSSRYLVKRTGEKVFLECVQDMDHENMFWYRQDPGLGLRLIYFSYDVKMKEKGDIPEGYSVSREKKERFSLILESASTNQTSMYLCASSPAGSQFDLYFGPGTRLTVT.

The chain combines TRBV2 with TRBJ1-3; no reliable D call. This CDR3 contains 14 residues. V was pared by 0 bases and J by 0 bases, with 3 bases between. Looked up from germline, CDR1 is SNHLY and CDR2 is FYNNEI. The CDR3: CASSEAGSGNTIYF. The DNA for the CDR3 is TGTGCCAGCAGTGAAGCGGGCTCTGGAAACACCATATATTTT.

V and J are TRBV19 and TRBJ1-5; D is uncertain. CDR3 length: 15 residues. Germline V lookup: CDR1 LNHDA, CDR2 SQIVND (reference sequence). V dropped 3 bases and J dropped 2 bases, with 11 bases sitting between them. Here the CDR3 reads CASSMIGSGNQPQHF. The CDR3 DNA reads TGTGCCAGTAGTATGATAGGGTCCGGCAATCAGCCCCAGCATTTT. Variable domain in full (rest from reference TRBV19 and TRBJ1-5): DGGITQSPKYLFRKEGQNVTLSCEQNLNHDAMYWYRQDPGQGLRLIYYSQIVNDFQKGDIAEGYSVSREKKESFPLTVTSAQKNPTAFYLCASSMIGSGNQPQHFGDGTRLSIL.

The chain joins TRBV7-8 to TRBJ1-5; the match to TRBD1 covers 11 bases. The CDR3 has 18 residues. V trimming: 5 bases; J trimming: 2 bases; junction bases outside the gene matches: 11. Germline CDR1 reads SGHVS; CDR2 reads FQNEAQ. As DNA, the CDR3 is TGTGCCAGCAGCCCCGGGACAGGGGGGTCGGGGGGCAATCAGCCCCAGCATTTT. It encodes CASSPGTGGSGGNQPQHF.